This T cell receptor (beta chain) stems from a study of blood T cells in healthy people across ages. Primers used in a second PCR of roughly 7 to 12 cycles were a sample-barcoded 5' primer and a J-beta primer mix. Each cDNA was tagged by a template-switch adaptor containing 12 random nucleotides. Each CDR3 protein is one row after TCRdb ran MiXCR on the 5' RACE reads. Among roughly 1 million distinct CDR3 sequences listed, 20% to 25% were seen once. This clonotype was found a few times. Per sample, a minimum of 6.5 million PBMCs were isolated. Total RNA was extracted at no less than 6 micrograms per sample. The same sample was also used in a study of T cells of mothers and their children. As that report states: Each mother yielded more than 8.5 million TCR beta CDR3 reads. Each child yielded about 3 million reads.

The sequence was collected from a girl aged 2 to 10 in good health. Sequenced material: blood.

The CDR3 region is CSAESGQQQETQYF. DNA of the CDR3: TGCAGTGCTGAGTCGGGCCAGCAACAAGAGACCCAGTACTTC. The rearrangement joins TRBV20-1 to TRBJ2-7; D gene unclear. The better agreement between TRBJ2-5 and the DNA end casts doubt on the J call. There are 14 residues in the CDR3. Per the germline V gene, CDR1 is DFQATT and CDR2 is SNEGSKA (reference sequence).